This passage covers 21 T cell receptor beta chains from one sample sequenced in a study of blood T cell repertoires in COVID-19. The assay was immunoSEQ multiplex PCR, and TCRdb's table has in-frame clones only and misses some. This repertoire shows about 220,000 clones, about 90% found once; its top ten account for about 2%. The specimen sequenced was peripheral blood. These receptors came from a man aged 35 to 55 with active or convalescent COVID-19.

The V and J genes are TRBV5-4 and TRBJ1-2, with TRBD1 identical over 8 bases. CDR1 is SGHNT, CDR2 YYREEE, per germline (reference sequence). With V trimmed by 3 bases and J by 5 bases, 9 bases remained unmatched. The CDR3 sequence is 15 residues long. The CDR3 spells CASSSADRGGYGYTF. The CDR3 bases are TGTGCCAGCAGCTCGGCAGACAGGGGCGGATATGGCTACACCTTC.

The chain links TRBV27 to TRBJ1-2; D is unresolved. V was clipped by 5 bases and J by 6 bases, with 16 bases between them. The CDR3 sequence is 14 residues long. The germline V gene has CDR1 MNHEY and CDR2 SMNVEV (reference sequence). In nucleotides, the CDR3 is TGTGCCAGCAGTATTGACCCCGGCGAGGATGGCTACACCTTC. The encoded protein is CASSIDPGEDGYTF.

The chain employs TRBV9 and TRBJ2-1; D uncertain. CDR3 length: 13 residues. Germline V gene data show CDR1 as SGDLS and CDR2 as YYNGEE. Deletions cut 3 bases from V and 2 bases from J, with 6 bases between. CDR3 amino acids: CASSGGPYNEQFF. The CDR3 coding sequence is TGTGCCAGCAGCGGCGGCCCCTACAATGAGCAGTTCTTC.

This CDR3 is CASSNWSNQPQHF. Written as DNA, the CDR3 is TGTGCCAGCAGCAACTGGAGCAATCAGCCCCAGCATTTT. V is TRBV2 and J is TRBJ1-5; no clear D. The germline V and J ends were trimmed by 6 bases and 1 base, with 7 bases remaining between them. There are 13 residues in the CDR3. Per the germline V gene, CDR1 is SNHLY and CDR2 is FYNNEI.

The rearrangement links TRBV7-9 to TRBJ1-1; TRBD1 matches 8 bases. The ends lost 8 bases at V and 2 bases at J; junction bases unmatched: 10. Per germline, CDR1 SEHNR and CDR2 FQNEAQ (reference sequence). The CDR3 is 15 amino acids. CDR3 in DNA: TGTGCCAGCGGTAGGACAGGGCTCTTCAACACTGAAGCTTTCTTT. Translating it yields CASGRTGLFNTEAFF.

Only a few counts were recorded for this clone. This chain joins TRBV4-2 and TRBJ2-5; 13 bases are a match to TRBD2. Trimming cost V 0 bases and J 2 bases; bases outside gene matches: 6. The CDR3 has 18 amino acids. Germline V CDR1 and CDR2: LGHNA, YNFKEQ. This CDR3 is CASSQELAGGPWQETQYF. CDR3 DNA sequence: TGTGCCAGCAGCCAAGAACTAGCGGGAGGGCCCTGGCAAGAGACCCAGTACTTC.

The chain combines TRBV30 with TRBJ1-4; 7 positions match TRBD1. This CDR3 has 15 residues. Germline CDR1 reads GTSNPN; CDR2 reads SVGIG (reference sequence). After removal of 8 bases from V and 3 bases from J, the junction contained 12 bases not matched to a gene. CDR3: CAGQPTGEANEKLFF. The CDR3 DNA follows: TGTGCCGGGCAACCCACAGGGGAGGCTAATGAAAAACTGTTTTTT.

The sample holds a few counts of this clone. V is TRBV5-5 and J is TRBJ1-1; D gene uncertain. In germline, CDR1 is SGHKS, CDR2 YYEKEE (reference sequence). Trimming removed 0 bases at V and 11 bases at J, with 11 bases between. This CDR3 spans 12 amino acids. This CDR3 reads CASSLVGWEAFF. The DNA of the CDR3 is TGTGCCAGCAGCTTGGTGGGGTGGGAGGCTTTCTTT. The whole variable domain, filled in from reference TRBV5-5 and TRBJ1-1, reads DAGVTQSPTHLIKTRGQQVTLRCSPISGHKSVSWYQQVLGQGPQFIFQYYEKEERGRGNFPDRFSARQFPNYSSELNVNALLLGDSALYLCASSLVGWEAFFGQGTRLTVV.

The V gene is TRBV5-1, the J gene TRBJ1-1; TRBD1 aligns across 9 bases. The V segment lost 3 bases and the J segment 1 base; nucleotides outside the gene matches: 4. The germline gives CDR1 SGHRS, CDR2 YFSETQ. CDR3 size: 15 residues. The CDR3 here is CASSSGTGTNTEAFF. In DNA form, the CDR3 reads TGCGCCAGCAGCTCTGGGACAGGGACGAACACTGAAGCTTTCTTT.

The chain uses TRBV6-5 and TRBJ1-2; TRBD1 might be the D (6 bases). V lost 8 bases and J 8 bases, leaving 12 bases between the germline ends. The CDR3 spans 11 residues. Germline V lookup: CDR1 MNHEY, CDR2 SVGAGI. CDR3 in DNA: TGTGCCAGCGGGAGGGGGATCGGCTACACCTTC. Translation gives CASGRGIGYTF.

V is TRBV6-5 and J is TRBJ1-5, with 7 nucleotides matching TRBD1. Trimming took 4 bases from V and 7 from J; bases not matched to a gene: 10. Per the germline V gene, CDR1 is MNHEY and CDR2 is SVGAGI. This CDR3 has 15 residues. CDR3 loop: CASSSLTGVTQPQHF. CDR3 nucleotide sequence: TGTGCCAGCAGTTCCCTAACAGGGGTAACACAGCCCCAGCATTTT.

This clone was detected only once. The V and J genes are TRBV7-9 and TRBJ2-7, with D maybe TRBD2 (6 bases). This CDR3 has 12 amino acids. Germline V CDR1 and CDR2: SEHNR, FQNEAQ (reference sequence). Trimming cost V 3 bases and J 8 bases, with 11 bases left between them. The CDR3 here is CASSLGLNQQYF. CDR3 bases: TGTGCCAGCAGCTTGGGACTTAACCAGCAGTACTTC. Variable domain in full (rest from reference TRBV7-9 and TRBJ2-7): DTGVSQNPRHKITKRGQNVTFRCDPISEHNRLYWYRQTLGQGPEFLTYFQNEAQLEKSRLLSDRFSAERPKGSFSTLEIQRTEQGDSAMYLCASSLGLNQQYFGPGTRLTVT.

The V gene is TRBV12-3 or TRBV12-4, the J gene TRBJ2-5, with D unclear. V shed 4 bases and J shed 5 bases, with 11 bases lying between them. This CDR3 region has 13 residues. The CDR3: CASSSLAAETQYF. CDR3 sequence (DNA): TGTGCCAGCAGTTCGTTGGCGGCCGAGACCCAGTACTTC.

The chain recombines TRBV5-4 with TRBJ2-7, with 8 positions matching TRBD1. The CDR3 is 15 residues long. Per the germline V gene, CDR1 is SGHNT and CDR2 is YYREEE (reference sequence). V lost 4 bases and J lost 3; bases outside the gene matches: 9. Here the CDR3 reads CASSLGTGHGYEQYF. The CDR3, as DNA: TGTGCCAGCAGCCTGGGGACAGGCCATGGCTACGAGCAGTACTTC.

V is TRBV5-6 and J is TRBJ1-5; D may be TRBD1 (6 bases). CDR3 length: 14 residues. Per the germline V gene, CDR1 is SGHDT and CDR2 is YYEEEE. The V end was cut by 4 bases, the J end by 4 bases, with 12 bases between. The CDR3 nucleotides are TGTGCCAGCAGCCACATTACAGGGAATCAGCCCCAGCATTTT. This codes for CASSHITGNQPQHF.

The V and J genes are TRBV28 and TRBJ1-3; no clear D. The J call may be faulty, since TRBJ2-2 better matches the DNA end. CDR3 size: 16 residues. CDR1 MDHEN and CDR2 SYDVKM come from the germline V gene. In DNA form, the CDR3 reads TGTGCCAGCAGTTCCTTGTGGGTTGAGTCGACCGGGGAGCTGTTTTTT. Its translation is CASSSLWVESTGELFF.

CDR3 sequence reads: CATDAAGQSYGYTF. The CDR3 DNA reads as TGTGCCACCGACGCTGCGGGACAGAGCTATGGCTACACCTTC. This chain joins TRBV15 and TRBJ1-2; 7 positions agree with TRBD1. The CDR3 runs 14 residues. CDR1 and CDR2 (germline): LNHNV, YYDKDF (reference sequence). The V and J ends lost 8 bases and 4 bases, in that order; junction bases with no gene match: 10.

The chain joins TRBV30 to TRBJ2-7; D perhaps matches TRBD1 (6 bases). This CDR3 has 14 amino acids. The germline CDR1 and CDR2 sequences are GTSNPN and SVGIG (reference sequence). V lost 0 bases, J lost 0 bases, and 9 bases lay in between. The DNA for the CDR3 is TGTGCCTGGAGTGTAGGGGGATCCTCCTACGAGCAGTACTTC. It yields the protein CAWSVGGSSYEQYF. Using reference TRBV30 and TRBJ2-7 for the parts outside the CDR3, the full variable domain is SQTIHQWPATLVQPVGSPLSLECTVEGTSNPNLYWYRQAAGRGLQLLFYSVGIGQISSEVPQNLSASRPQDRQFILSSKKLLLSDSGFYLCAWSVGGSSYEQYFGPGTRLTVT.

The V call is TRBV19, the J call TRBJ2-1; 7 positions match TRBD2. The germline gives CDR1 LNHDA, CDR2 SQIVND (reference sequence). The junction had 4 bases not matched to a gene; V was cut back by 5 bases and J by 0 bases. This CDR3 comprises 15 residues. The CDR3 reads CASSPSGLSYNEQFF. CDR3 DNA sequence: TGTGCCAGTAGTCCTAGCGGACTCTCCTACAATGAGCAGTTCTTC.

The chain combines TRBV12-3 or TRBV12-4 with TRBJ1-2, with D maybe TRBD1 (6 bases). CDR3 length: 13 residues. Trimming stripped 4 bases from V and 2 bases from J, with 8 bases between. CDR3 in DNA: TGTGCCAGCAGTTACAGGGTGAACTATGGCTACACCTTC. Protein: CASSYRVNYGYTF.

The rearrangement uses TRBV19 and TRBJ2-3, with D tentatively TRBD2 (5 bases). Germline values: CDR1 LNHDA, CDR2 SQIVND (reference sequence). V lost 6 bases and J lost 0, with 10 bases in between. The CDR3 covers 14 residues. The CDR3 DNA reads as TGTGCCAGTAGCGACTACTCTAGCACAGATACGCAGTATTTT. It yields the protein CASSDYSSTDTQYF.